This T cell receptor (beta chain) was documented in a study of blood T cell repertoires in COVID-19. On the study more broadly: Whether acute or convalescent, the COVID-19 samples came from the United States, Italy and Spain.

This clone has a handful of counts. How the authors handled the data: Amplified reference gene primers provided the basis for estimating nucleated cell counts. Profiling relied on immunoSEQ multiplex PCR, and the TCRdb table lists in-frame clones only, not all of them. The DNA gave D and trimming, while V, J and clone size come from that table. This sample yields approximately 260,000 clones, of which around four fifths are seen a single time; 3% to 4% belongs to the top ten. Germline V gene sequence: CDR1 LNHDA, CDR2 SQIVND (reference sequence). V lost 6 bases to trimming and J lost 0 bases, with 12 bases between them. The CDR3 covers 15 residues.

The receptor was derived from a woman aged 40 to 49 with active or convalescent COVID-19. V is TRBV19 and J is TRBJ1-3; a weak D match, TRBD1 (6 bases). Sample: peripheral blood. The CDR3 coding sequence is TGTGCCAGTAGGCCGACAGGTTCCTCTGGAAACACCATATATTTT. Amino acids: CASRPTGSSGNTIYF.